Listed below are T cell receptor beta chains from one sample, sequenced in a study of cytomegalovirus exposure and HLA in healthy donors. Libraries were prepared by immunoSEQ multiplex PCR; TCRdb keeps only in-frame clonotypes and omits some of them. The data hold 180,000 or so clones, with more than 70% observed a single time. Sample: PBMCs. The receptors originated from a woman in her 40s in good health and CMV-seropositive. CDR3s include the opening cysteine and the closing phenylalanine or tryptophan. The D gene is left open where the match is weak. The size of a clone is reported for some rows only, either as once, few or many, or as a class for expanded clones.

D gene,V gene,clone size,J gene,CDR3 DNA,CDR3 protein
NA,TRBV21-1,once,TRBJ2-7,TGTGCCAGCAGGTTACTAGCGGGAAGGGTCTTC,CASRLLAGRVF
TRBD1,TRBV19,NA,TRBJ2-2,TGTGCCAGTGACGGGACAGGGATTAGCGGGGAGCTGTTTTTT,CASDGTGISGELFF
NA,TRBV11-2,few,TRBJ2-1,TGTGCCAGCAGCTTAGATCCCGATGAGCAGTTCTTC,CASSLDPDEQFF
NA,TRBV28,NA,TRBJ1-1,TGTGCCAGCAGTTCCCAGGCCCGCACTGAAGCTTTCTTT,CASSSQARTEAFF
NA,TRBV11-1,NA,TRBJ1-1,TGTGCCAGCAGCTCAGGACAGTCCCTGAACACTGAAGCTTTCTTT,CASSSGQSLNTEAFF
TRBD2,TRBV9,NA,TRBJ2-1,TGTGCCAGCAGCGGATTAGCGGGAGTGAATGAGCAGTTCTTC,CASSGLAGVNEQFF
TRBD1,TRBV7-6,once,TRBJ2-1,TGTGCCAGCAGCAAGGACAGGGGGAATCAGTTCTTC,CASSKDRGNQFF
TRBD1,TRBV2,once,TRBJ1-1,TGTGCCAGCACAGGGACAGTGAACACTGAAGCTTTCTTT,CASTGTVNTEAFF
TRBD1,TRBV28,NA,TRBJ2-7,TGTGCCAGCAGTTTCTGGGACAGCGAGCAGTACTTC,CASSFWDSEQYF
TRBD1,TRBV5-8,few,TRBJ1-2,TGTGCCAGCAGCTTAACCTCAGGGGGCTGGGGCTACACCTTC,CASSLTSGGWGYTF
NA,TRBV7-2,NA,TRBJ2-5,TGTGCCAGCAGCCCCCTGGGACTTGGGGAGACCCAGTACTTC,CASSPLGLGETQYF
NA,TRBV10-3,NA,TRBJ2-1,TGTGCCATCAGTGAGTCGACCAGGGGCTATGGGAATGAGCAGTTCTTC,CAISESTRGYGNEQFF
NA,TRBV7-9,NA,TRBJ2-2,TGTGCCAGCAGCTTATCCTCCCCTGTCAGGAACACCGGGGAGCTGTTTTTT,CASSLSSPVRNTGELFF
TRBD2,TRBV30,NA,TRBJ2-7,TGTGCCTGGAGCCCCGCTGGGACTAGCTTCTATTTC,CAWSPAGTSFYF
NA,TRBV5-1,NA,TRBJ1-1,TGCGCCAGCAGCTTGGCACAGCCTAACACTGAAGCTTTCTTT,CASSLAQPNTEAFF